This entry lists 4 T cell receptor beta chains sequenced from one sample in a study of siplizumab effects on memory and regulatory T cells. Sequencing used immunoSEQ multiplex PCR; TCRdb keeps in-frame clones, though not all of them. The data hold over 85,000 clones, with 80% to 95% observed a single time. The specimen sequenced was CD4+ T cells sorted from blood. The receptors here all came from a human donor in good health.

This chain joins TRBV29-1 and TRBJ2-1, with 10 bases identical to TRBD2. The germline gives CDR1 SQVTM, CDR2 ANQGSEA. CDR3 size: 17 residues. Trimming took 7 bases from V and 5 from J; bases not matched to a gene: 17. The CDR3 bases are TGCAGCGCCAAGCCGGGACTAGCGAGACACCATGACAATGAGCAGTTCTTC. This translates into CSAKPGLARHHDNEQFF.

The rearrangement links TRBV11-2 to TRBJ1-5; D is possibly TRBD1 (5 bases). Germline V lookup: CDR1 SGHAT, CDR2 FQNNGV. The V gene lost 3 bases and the J gene lost 7 bases, with 13 bases spanning the gap. The CDR3 spans 14 residues. The CDR3 nucleotides are TGTGCCAGCAGCTTCGGGCAGGGTGGACAGCCCCAGCATTTT. Encoded protein: CASSFGQGGQPQHF.

The chain recombines TRBV19 with TRBJ2-1; D uncertain. Germline V gives CDR1 LNHDA, CDR2 SQIVND (reference sequence). The CDR3 covers 16 residues. V dropped 10 bases and J dropped 0 bases, with 19 bases sitting between them. The CDR3: CATSNLDGNSYNEQFF. The CDR3 DNA follows: TGTGCCACCTCGAATCTCGACGGTAACTCCTACAATGAGCAGTTCTTC.

This rearrangement joins TRBV29-1 to TRBJ2-5, with D perhaps assigned TRBD1 or TRBD2 (5 bases each). The V gene lost 6 bases and the J gene lost 5 bases, with 10 bases spanning the gap. The germline V gene encodes CDR1 SQVTM and CDR2 ANQGSEA. The CDR3 has 11 residues. CDR3 coding DNA: TGCAGCGTAACAGGCGGGGAGACCCAGTACTTC. Translated, it gives CSVTGGETQYF.